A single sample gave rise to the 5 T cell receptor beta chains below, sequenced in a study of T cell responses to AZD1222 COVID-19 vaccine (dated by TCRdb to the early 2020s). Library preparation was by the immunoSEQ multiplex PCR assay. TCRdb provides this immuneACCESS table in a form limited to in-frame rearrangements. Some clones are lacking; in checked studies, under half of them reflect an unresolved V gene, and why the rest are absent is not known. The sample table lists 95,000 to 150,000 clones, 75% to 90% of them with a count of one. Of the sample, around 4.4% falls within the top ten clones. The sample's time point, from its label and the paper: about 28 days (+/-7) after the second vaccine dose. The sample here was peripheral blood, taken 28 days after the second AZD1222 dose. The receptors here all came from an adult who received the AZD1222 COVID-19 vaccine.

CDR3 in DNA: TGTGCCAGCAGCTTAGCGTCCGGGGGACGCGAGCAGTACTTC. As protein: CASSLASGGREQYF. The chain couples TRBV7-8 to TRBJ2-7, with D perhaps TRBD2 (6 bases). Germline CDR1 SGHVS, CDR2 FQNEAQ. The ends were cut back, 0 bases at V and 6 bases at J, with 12 bases in the middle. The CDR3 covers 14 residues.

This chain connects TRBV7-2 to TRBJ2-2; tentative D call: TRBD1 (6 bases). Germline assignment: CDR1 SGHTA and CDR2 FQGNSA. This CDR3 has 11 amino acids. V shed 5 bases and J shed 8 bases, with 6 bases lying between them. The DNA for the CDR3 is TGTGCCAGCAGCCAGGGGGGGGAGCTGTTTTTT. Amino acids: CASSQGGELFF.

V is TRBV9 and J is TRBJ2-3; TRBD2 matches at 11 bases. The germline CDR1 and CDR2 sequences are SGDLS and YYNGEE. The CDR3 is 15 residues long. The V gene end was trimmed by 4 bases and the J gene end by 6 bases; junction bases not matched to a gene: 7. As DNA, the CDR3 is TGTGCCAGCAGCCTACCTAGCGGGGGGCGGGATACGCAGTATTTT. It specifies CASSLPSGGRDTQYF. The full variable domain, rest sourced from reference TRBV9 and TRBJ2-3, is DSGVTQTPKHLITATGQRVTLRCSPRSGDLSVYWYQQSLDQGLQFLIQYYNGEERAKGNILERFSAQQFPDLHSELNLSSLELGDSALYFCASSLPSGGRDTQYFGPGTRLTVL.

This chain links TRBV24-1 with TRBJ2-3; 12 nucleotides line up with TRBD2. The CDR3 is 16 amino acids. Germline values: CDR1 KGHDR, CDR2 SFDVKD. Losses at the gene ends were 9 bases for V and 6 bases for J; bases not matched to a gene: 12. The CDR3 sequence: CATGTSSGGAEDTQYF. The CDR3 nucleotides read TGTGCCACCGGCACTTCTAGCGGGGGGGCGGAGGATACGCAGTATTTT.

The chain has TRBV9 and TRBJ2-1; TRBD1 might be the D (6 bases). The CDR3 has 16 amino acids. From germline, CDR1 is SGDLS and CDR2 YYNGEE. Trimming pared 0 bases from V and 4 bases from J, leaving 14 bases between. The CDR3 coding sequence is TGTGCCAGCAGCGTAGGAACGGTCAGGGGATACAATGAGCAGTTCTTC. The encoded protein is CASSVGTVRGYNEQFF.